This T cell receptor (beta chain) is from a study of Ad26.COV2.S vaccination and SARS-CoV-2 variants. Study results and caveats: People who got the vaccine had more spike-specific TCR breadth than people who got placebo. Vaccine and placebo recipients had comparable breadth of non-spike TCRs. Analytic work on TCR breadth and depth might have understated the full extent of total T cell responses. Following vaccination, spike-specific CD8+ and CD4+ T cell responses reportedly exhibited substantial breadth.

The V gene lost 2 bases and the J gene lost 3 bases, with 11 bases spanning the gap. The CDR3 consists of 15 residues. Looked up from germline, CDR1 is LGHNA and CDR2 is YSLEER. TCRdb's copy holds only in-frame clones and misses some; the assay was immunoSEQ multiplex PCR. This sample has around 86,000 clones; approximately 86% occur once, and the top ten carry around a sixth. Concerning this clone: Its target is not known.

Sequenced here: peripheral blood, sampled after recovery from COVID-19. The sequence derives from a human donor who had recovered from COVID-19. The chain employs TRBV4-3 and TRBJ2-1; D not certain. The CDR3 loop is CASSQSAENYNEQFF. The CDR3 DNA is TGCGCCAGCAGCCAATCGGCGGAGAACTACAATGAGCAGTTCTTC.